These 21 T cell receptor beta chains share one sample of origin, sequenced in a study of beta chain features in type 1 diabetes. What these receptors recognize is not known. Study findings and constraints: There was a moderate but significant shortening of TCRB CDR3s in all four CD4+ subsets of Type 1 diabetes patients.

What was sequenced were expressed TCRB transcripts, since all of the isolated RNA had been reverse transcribed. This table comes from immunoSEQ multiplex PCR, and its TCRdb copy is limited to in-frame clones, with some not included. The repertoire holds about 710,000 clones, over 11% seen once, with 0.04% in the top ten. The sample taken for sequencing was naive CD4+ T cells from blood. The receptors come from a man aged 18 to 29 with type 1 diabetes.

The chain uses TRBV30 and TRBJ1-2; 9 bases agree with TRBD1. The germline V gene encodes CDR1 GTSNPN and CDR2 SVGIG (reference sequence). The CDR3 contains 13 residues. The junction had 6 bases not matched to a gene; V was cut back by 4 bases and J by 6 bases. The CDR3 DNA is TGTGCCTGGACTCGGGACAGGGAGAATGGCTACACCTTC. This translates into CAWTRDRENGYTF.

This rearrangement joins TRBV6-5 to TRBJ2-7, with a tentative D call TRBD2 (6 bases). The V end lost 6 bases, the J end lost 8 bases, and 23 bases lay between the germline ends. CDR3 length equals 15 residues. Germline lookup yields CDR1 MNHEY and CDR2 SVGAGI. The CDR3 DNA reads TGTGCCAGCAGCCCTGCCGCCGGGGGTATTTTGCAGCAGTACTTC. Encoded protein: CASSPAAGGILQQYF.

This clone has more than one count but fewer than ten. The V call is TRBV28, the J call TRBJ2-7; D is unresolved. The CDR3 totals 13 residues. V lost 2 bases and J 9 bases, leaving 14 bases between the germline ends. The germline V gene encodes CDR1 MDHEN and CDR2 SYDVKM. CDR3 coding DNA: TGTGCCAGCAGTTTAAGCCTGTCGAAGGGGCAGTACTTC. This encodes CASSLSLSKGQYF.

The J gene is TRBJ1-2, the V gene TRBV6-5; D gene uncertain. Looked up from germline, CDR1 is MNHEY and CDR2 is SVGAGI. This CDR3 is 15 amino acids long. The ends were cut back, 0 bases at V and 4 bases at J, with 12 bases in the middle. The DNA of the CDR3 is TGTGCCAGCAGTTACTCTAACGGGTTGGGCTATGGCTACACCTTC. Translation gives CASSYSNGLGYGYTF.

The chain uses TRBV6-5 and TRBJ1-2, with a weak D call TRBD1 (5 bases). Trimming removed 8 bases at V and 8 bases at J, with 15 bases between. This CDR3 contains 12 residues. Germline values: CDR1 MNHEY, CDR2 SVGAGI. The CDR3 bases are TGTGCCAGCTTTGCGGGGGAGGGAGGCTACACCTTC. It codes for CASFAGEGGYTF.

This rearrangement joins TRBV29-1 to TRBJ1-5; D uncertain. Germline V CDR1 and CDR2: SQVTM, ANQGSEA. The CDR3 runs 14 residues. V lost 4 bases to trimming and J lost 0 bases, with 10 bases between them. CDR3 coding DNA: TGCAGCGTTGCCGGGCAGGATAGCAATCAGCCCCAGCATTTT. This gives the protein CSVAGQDSNQPQHF.

This clone was counted only a few times. The chain is built from TRBV5-6 and TRBJ2-4, with 11 nucleotides matching TRBD2. CDR1 is SGHDT, CDR2 YYEEEE, per germline. V shed 0 bases and J 9 bases; nucleotides not matched to a gene: 5. The CDR3 loop spans 15 amino acids. The CDR3 DNA reads TGTGCCAGCAGCTTGGTCACTAGCGGGAGTGGCATTCAGTACTTC. It is translated as CASSLVTSGSGIQYF.

The chain carries TRBV27 and TRBJ2-7; TRBD1 matches 8 bases. Germline V gene sequence: CDR1 MNHEY, CDR2 SMNVEV (reference sequence). V lost 4 bases and J lost 6; bases outside the gene matches: 14. This CDR3 spans 16 amino acids. This CDR3 reads CASSSVPGGGKGEQYF. The DNA for the CDR3 is TGTGCCAGCAGTTCCGTTCCAGGGGGCGGTAAGGGCGAGCAGTACTTC.

CDR3 region: CASSVASRGSLDSPLHF. CDR3 nucleotide sequence: TGTGCCAGCAGCGTAGCTTCAAGGGGCTCATTAGATTCACCCCTCCACTTT. The chain links TRBV9 to TRBJ1-6, with D possibly TRBD1 on 5 matching bases. The CDR3 has 17 amino acids. Germline-derived CDR1 and CDR2 are SGDLS and YYNGEE. V lost 0 bases to trimming and J lost 8 bases, with 18 bases between them.

The chain recombines TRBV7-2 with TRBJ2-7; D gene unclear. This CDR3 has 11 amino acids. Per germline, CDR1 SGHTA and CDR2 FQGNSA. Trimming removed 3 bases at V and 7 bases at J, with 7 bases between. CDR3 sequence: CASSFRQEQYF. In nucleotides, the CDR3 is TGTGCCAGCAGCTTTCGCCAGGAGCAGTACTTC.

The J gene is TRBJ2-1, the V gene TRBV2; perhaps D is TRBD1 or TRBD2 (5 bases each). The germline CDR1 and CDR2 sequences are SNHLY and FYNNEI. V lost 6 bases, J lost 7 bases, and 10 bases lay in between. The CDR3 totals 12 residues. The CDR3 loop reads CASRGVVNEQFF. CDR3 nucleotide sequence: TGTGCCAGCAGGGGGGTCGTAAATGAGCAGTTCTTC. Together with reference TRBV2 and TRBJ2-1, the CDR3 gives the full variable domain: EPEVTQTPSHQVTQMGQEVILRCVPISNHLYFYWYRQILGQKVEFLVSFYNNEISEKSEIFDDQFSVERPDGSNFTLKIRSTKLEDSAMYFCASRGVVNEQFFGPGTRLTVL.

The gene calls are TRBV28 and TRBJ1-6; 7 positions agree with TRBD1. This CDR3 is built from 15 residues. Germline V lookup: CDR1 MDHEN, CDR2 SYDVKM. Losses at the gene ends were 3 bases for V and 7 bases for J; bases not matched to a gene: 6. Here the CDR3 reads CASSFRGTENSPLHF. CDR3 in DNA: TGTGCCAGCAGTTTTAGGGGGACAGAAAATTCACCCCTCCACTTT.

CDR3 loop: CASSDFYRGRETQYF. For the CDR3, the DNA is TGTGCCAGCAGCGATTTCTACAGGGGTAGGGAGACCCAGTACTTC. V gene TRBV4-2 combines with J gene TRBJ2-5; 7 bases align to TRBD1. Losses at the gene ends were 5 bases for V and 5 bases for J; bases not matched to a gene: 11. This CDR3 spans 15 amino acids. The germline V gene encodes CDR1 LGHNA and CDR2 YNFKEQ.

This clone has only a few counts. The chain combines TRBV2 with TRBJ2-1; D is ambiguous. Germline values: CDR1 SNHLY, CDR2 FYNNEI. The germline V and J ends were trimmed by 5 bases and 6 bases, with 11 bases remaining between them. The CDR3 has 13 amino acids. CDR3 region: CASSMTGSNEQFF. DNA of the CDR3: TGTGCCAGCAGTATGACTGGGTCCAATGAGCAGTTCTTC.

This clone was detected a few times. This chain uses TRBV4-2 with TRBJ2-3, with 7 nucleotides matching TRBD2. Germline V gene lookup returns CDR1 LGHNA and CDR2 YNFKEQ. The CDR3 covers 16 residues. V lost 2 bases, J lost 6 bases, and 11 bases stayed unmatched. The chain's CDR3 is CASSQNLAVSGDTQYF. CDR3 in DNA: TGTGCCAGCAGCCAAAATCTAGCGGTATCAGGGGATACGCAGTATTTT.

This clone was picked up a small number of times. The J gene is TRBJ2-7, the V gene TRBV28, with no clear D. Trimming pared 3 bases from V and 6 bases from J, leaving 9 bases between. Germline CDR1 is MDHEN and CDR2 is SYDVKM. The length of the CDR3 is 12 residues. The CDR3 reads CASSFALGEQYF. The CDR3 DNA sequence: TGTGCCAGCAGTTTCGCCTTGGGCGAGCAGTACTTC.

V is TRBV11-2 and J is TRBJ1-1; perhaps TRBD1 as D (5 bases). This CDR3 spans 13 amino acids. Per germline, CDR1 SGHAT and CDR2 FQNNGV. V was cut by 6 bases and J by 1 base, with 9 bases left in between. CDR3 amino acids: CASRGGTNTEAFF. The CDR3 DNA reads as TGTGCCAGCAGGGGAGGGACGAACACTGAAGCTTTCTTT.

This chain joins TRBV7-2 and TRBJ1-5; tentative D call: TRBD1 (6 bases). Germline CDR1 is SGHTA and CDR2 is FQGNSA. The CDR3 is 13 residues long. The V and J ends lost 5 bases and 3 bases respectively, with 8 bases between them. The CDR3 DNA reads as TGTGCCAGCAGCGGACAGCCCAATCAGCCCCAGCATTTT. Translated: CASSGQPNQPQHF.

The J gene is TRBJ2-2, the V gene TRBV23-1; D may correspond to TRBD1 or TRBD2 (6 bases each). TRBV23-1 is identified as an open reading frame with a role that is uncertain. The CDR3 extends over 13 amino acids. V dropped 4 bases and J dropped 7 bases, with 10 bases sitting between them. The CDR3 DNA sequence: TGCGCCAGCAGTCGGGCGGGACACGGGGAGCTGTTTTTT. This translates into CASSRAGHGELFF.

This clone has more than one count but fewer than ten. The chain combines TRBV6-1 with TRBJ2-3; tentatively, D is TRBD1 (5 bases). CDR3 length: 11 residues. CDR1 is MNHNS, CDR2 SASEGT, per germline. Trimming pared 9 bases from V and 6 bases from J, leaving 10 bases between. CDR3: CASTTVDTQYF. Written as DNA, the CDR3 is TGTGCCAGTACGACAGTGGATACGCAGTATTTT.

This clone was counted between two and nine times. V gene TRBV2 combines with J gene TRBJ1-2, with 9 nucleotides matching TRBD1. The CDR3 is made up of 14 amino acids. The germline CDR1 and CDR2 sequences are SNHLY and FYNNEI. V lost 6 bases, J lost 4 bases, and 6 bases stayed unmatched. The chain's CDR3 is CASRGQGQGYGYTF. CDR3 bases: TGTGCCAGCAGAGGACAGGGGCAGGGCTATGGCTACACCTTC.